These 3 T cell receptor beta chains came from one sample sequenced in a study of cytomegalovirus exposure and HLA in healthy donors. The PCR employed 60 Vbeta primers together with 13 Jbeta primers. The assay was immunoSEQ multiplex PCR, and TCRdb's table has in-frame clones only and misses some. The data hold under 95,000 clones, with 70% to 85% observed a single time. Material: PBMCs. These receptors came from a man aged 30 to 45 in good health and CMV-seropositive.

There are a few counts of this clone. The V call is TRBV28, the J call TRBJ2-3; tentatively, D is TRBD1 (6 bases). The CDR3 consists of 19 residues. The germline gives CDR1 MDHEN, CDR2 SYDVKM. Trimming removed 7 bases at V and 2 bases at J, with 28 bases between. CDR3 nucleotides: TGTGCCAGCACCCAAGGAATTCTGGGTTTGGGGGCCCTCACAGATACGCAGTATTTT. It yields the protein CASTQGILGLGALTDTQYF.

The genes are TRBV27 and TRBJ2-1; 11 nucleotides agree with TRBD1. In germline, CDR1 is MNHEY, CDR2 SMNVEV (reference sequence). V gave up 7 bases and J gave up 4 bases; unmatched junction bases: 6. CDR3 length: 15 amino acids. In DNA form, the CDR3 reads TGTGCCAGCAAACGGACAGGGGGCGGGTACAATGAGCAGTTCTTC. Amino acid sequence: CASKRTGGGYNEQFF.

This clone was seen a handful of times. The chain has TRBV2 and TRBJ2-5; TRBD1 matches at 8 bases. V lost 5 bases to trimming and J lost 2 bases; unmatched junction nucleotides: 10. The germline V gene encodes CDR1 SNHLY and CDR2 FYNNEI. The CDR3 consists of 16 residues. The CDR3, as DNA: TGTGCCAGCAGTACCTCCGGGACAGGACTTCAAGAGACCCAGTACTTC. It is translated as CASSTSGTGLQETQYF.